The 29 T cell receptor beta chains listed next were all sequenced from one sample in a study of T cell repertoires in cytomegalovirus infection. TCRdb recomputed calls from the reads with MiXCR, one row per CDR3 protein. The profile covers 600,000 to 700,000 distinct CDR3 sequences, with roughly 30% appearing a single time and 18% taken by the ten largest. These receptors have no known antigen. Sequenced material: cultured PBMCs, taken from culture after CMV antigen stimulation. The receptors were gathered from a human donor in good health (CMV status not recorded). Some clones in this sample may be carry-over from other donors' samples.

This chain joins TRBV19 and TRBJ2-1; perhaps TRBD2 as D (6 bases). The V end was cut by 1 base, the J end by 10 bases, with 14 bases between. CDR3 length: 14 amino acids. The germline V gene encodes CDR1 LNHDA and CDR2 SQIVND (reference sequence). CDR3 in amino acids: CASSIATGAGEQFF. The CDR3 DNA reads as TGTGCCAGTAGTATAGCAACGGGAGCCGGAGAGCAGTTCTTC.

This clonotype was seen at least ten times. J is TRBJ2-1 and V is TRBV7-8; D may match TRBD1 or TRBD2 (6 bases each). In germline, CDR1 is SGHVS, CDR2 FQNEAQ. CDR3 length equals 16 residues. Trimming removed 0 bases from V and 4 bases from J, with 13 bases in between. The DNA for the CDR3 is TGTGCCAGCAGCTTAGCGGGGGGCTTAGGGTACAATGAGCAGTTCTTC. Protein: CASSLAGGLGYNEQFF.

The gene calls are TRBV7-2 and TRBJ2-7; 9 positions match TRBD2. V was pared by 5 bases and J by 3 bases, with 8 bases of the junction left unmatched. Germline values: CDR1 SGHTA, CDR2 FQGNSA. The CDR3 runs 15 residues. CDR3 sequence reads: CASSLTAGGFYEQYF. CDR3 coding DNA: TGTGCCAGCAGCCTCACAGCGGGGGGATTCTACGAGCAGTACTTC. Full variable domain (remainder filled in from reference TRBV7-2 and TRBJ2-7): GAGVSQSPSNKVTEKGKDVELRCDPISGHTALYWYRQSLGQGLEFLIYFQGNSAPDKSGLPSDRFSAERTGGSVSTLTIQRTQQEDSAVYLCASSLTAGGFYEQYFGPGTRLTVT.

Here the CDR3 DNA reads TGTGCCAGCAGCCTATTGGTCGGACAGACCCAGTACTTC. It encodes CASSLLVGQTQYF. The J gene is TRBJ2-5, the V gene TRBV9; D is unresolved. The CDR3 extends over 13 amino acids. Germline CDR1 SGDLS, CDR2 YYNGEE. The V and J ends lost 4 bases and 6 bases respectively, with 13 bases between them.

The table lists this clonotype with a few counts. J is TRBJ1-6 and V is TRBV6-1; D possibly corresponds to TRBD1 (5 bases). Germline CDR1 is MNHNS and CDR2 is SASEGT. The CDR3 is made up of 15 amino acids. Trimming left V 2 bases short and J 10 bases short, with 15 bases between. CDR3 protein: CASSERQGRVSPLHF. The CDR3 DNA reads TGTGCCAGCAGTGAAAGGCAGGGTCGAGTGTCACCCCTCCACTTT.

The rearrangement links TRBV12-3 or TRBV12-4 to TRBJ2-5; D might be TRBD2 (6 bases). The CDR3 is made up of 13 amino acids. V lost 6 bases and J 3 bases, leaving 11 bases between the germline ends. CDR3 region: CASREGRKETQYF. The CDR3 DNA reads TGTGCCAGCAGGGAGGGCAGGAAAGAGACCCAGTACTTC.

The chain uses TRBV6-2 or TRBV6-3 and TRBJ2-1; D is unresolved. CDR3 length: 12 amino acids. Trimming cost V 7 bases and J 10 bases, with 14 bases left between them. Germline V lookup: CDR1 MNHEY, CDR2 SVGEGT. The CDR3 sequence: CASTDSRSEQFF. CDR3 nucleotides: TGTGCCAGCACCGATTCTAGGAGCGAGCAGTTCTTC.

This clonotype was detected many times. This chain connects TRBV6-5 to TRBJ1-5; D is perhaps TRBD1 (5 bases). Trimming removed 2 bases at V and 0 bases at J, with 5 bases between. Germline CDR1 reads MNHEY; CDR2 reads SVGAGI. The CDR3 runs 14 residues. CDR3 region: CASSYRGSNQPQHF. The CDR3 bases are TGTGCCAGCAGTTACAGGGGTAGCAATCAGCCCCAGCATTTT.

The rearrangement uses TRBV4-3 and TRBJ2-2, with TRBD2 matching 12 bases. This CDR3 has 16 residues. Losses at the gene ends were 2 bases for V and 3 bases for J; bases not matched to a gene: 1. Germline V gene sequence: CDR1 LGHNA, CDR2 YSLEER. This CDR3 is CASSQRLAGDTGELFF. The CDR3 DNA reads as TGCGCCAGCAGCCAACGACTAGCGGGAGACACCGGGGAGCTGTTTTTT.

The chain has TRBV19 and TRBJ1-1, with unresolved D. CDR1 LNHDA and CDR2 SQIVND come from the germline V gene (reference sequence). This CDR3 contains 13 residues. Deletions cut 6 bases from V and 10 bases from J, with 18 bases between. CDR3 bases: TGTGCCAGTAGCCAAACGCCCGCCAGTCGAGCTTTCTTT. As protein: CASSQTPASRAFF.

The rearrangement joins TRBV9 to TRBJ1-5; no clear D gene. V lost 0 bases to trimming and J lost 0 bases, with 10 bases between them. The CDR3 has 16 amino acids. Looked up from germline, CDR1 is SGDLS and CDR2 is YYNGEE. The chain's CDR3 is CASSVGAENSNQPQHF. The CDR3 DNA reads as TGTGCCAGCAGCGTAGGGGCGGAAAATAGCAATCAGCCCCAGCATTTT.

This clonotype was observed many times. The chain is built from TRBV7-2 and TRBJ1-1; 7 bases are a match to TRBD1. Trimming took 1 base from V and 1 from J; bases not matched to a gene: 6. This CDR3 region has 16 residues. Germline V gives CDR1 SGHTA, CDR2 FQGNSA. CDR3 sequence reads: CASSLGTGAGNTEAFF. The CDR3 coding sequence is TGTGCCAGCAGCTTAGGAACAGGGGCGGGGAACACTGAAGCTTTCTTT.

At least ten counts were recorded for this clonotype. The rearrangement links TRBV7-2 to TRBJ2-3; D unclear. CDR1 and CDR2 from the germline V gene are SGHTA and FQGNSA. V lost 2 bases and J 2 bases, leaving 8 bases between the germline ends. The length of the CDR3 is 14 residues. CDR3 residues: CASSLWSFTDTQYF. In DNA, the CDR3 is TGTGCCAGCAGCTTATGGTCCTTCACAGATACGCAGTATTTT.

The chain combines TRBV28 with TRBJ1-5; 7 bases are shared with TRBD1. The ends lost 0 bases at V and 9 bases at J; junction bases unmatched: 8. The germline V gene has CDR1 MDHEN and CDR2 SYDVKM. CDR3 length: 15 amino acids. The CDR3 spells CASSLWKGAGLPQHF. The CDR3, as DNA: TGTGCCAGCAGTTTATGGAAGGGGGCAGGGCTGCCCCAGCATTTT.

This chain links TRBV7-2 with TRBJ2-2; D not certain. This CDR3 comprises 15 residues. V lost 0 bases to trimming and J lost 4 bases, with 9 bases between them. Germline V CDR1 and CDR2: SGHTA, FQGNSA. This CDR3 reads CASSLAADGTGELFF. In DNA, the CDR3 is TGTGCCAGCAGCTTAGCGGCAGACGGCACCGGGGAGCTGTTTTTT.

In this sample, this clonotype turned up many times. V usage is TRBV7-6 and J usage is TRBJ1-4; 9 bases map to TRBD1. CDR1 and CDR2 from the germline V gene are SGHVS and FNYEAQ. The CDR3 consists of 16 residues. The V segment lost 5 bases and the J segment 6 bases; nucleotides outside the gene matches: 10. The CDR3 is CASSLVWGQGYEKLFF. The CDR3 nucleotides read TGTGCCAGCAGCCTTGTCTGGGGACAGGGTTATGAAAAACTGTTTTTT.

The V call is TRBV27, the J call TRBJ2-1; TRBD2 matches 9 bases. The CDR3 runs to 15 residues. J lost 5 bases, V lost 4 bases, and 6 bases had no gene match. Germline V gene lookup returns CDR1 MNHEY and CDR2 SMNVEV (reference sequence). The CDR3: CASSSLAGLNNEQFF. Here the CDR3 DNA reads TGTGCCAGCAGTTCCCTAGCGGGGCTTAACAATGAGCAGTTCTTC.

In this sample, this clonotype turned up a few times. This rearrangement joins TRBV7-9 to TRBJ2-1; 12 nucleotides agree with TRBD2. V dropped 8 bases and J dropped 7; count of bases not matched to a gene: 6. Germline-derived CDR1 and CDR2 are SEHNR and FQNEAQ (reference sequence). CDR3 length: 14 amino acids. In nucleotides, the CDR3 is TGTGCCAGCGGCCCGGGACTAGCGGGTAATGAGCAGTTCTTC. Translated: CASGPGLAGNEQFF.

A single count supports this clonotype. The CDR3 reads CASSGGAGATDTQYF. The CDR3 DNA follows: TGTGCCAGCAGTGGGGGGGCAGGGGCCACAGATACGCAGTATTTT. The chain joins TRBV12-3 or TRBV12-4 to TRBJ2-3; possibly TRBD2 for D (7 bases). V dropped 5 bases and J dropped 2 bases, with 14 bases sitting between them. The CDR3 consists of 15 residues.

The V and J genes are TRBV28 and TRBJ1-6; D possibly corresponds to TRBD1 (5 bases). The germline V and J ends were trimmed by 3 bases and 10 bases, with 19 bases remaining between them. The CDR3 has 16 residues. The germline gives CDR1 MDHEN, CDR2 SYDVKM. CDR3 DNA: TGTGCCAGCAGTTTGCCCGGGGCGGTCACGAGGTCACCCCTCCACTTT. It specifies CASSLPGAVTRSPLHF.

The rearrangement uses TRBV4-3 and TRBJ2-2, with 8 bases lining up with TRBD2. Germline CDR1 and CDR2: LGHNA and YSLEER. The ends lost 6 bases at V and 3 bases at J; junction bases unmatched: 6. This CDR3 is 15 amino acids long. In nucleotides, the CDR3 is TGCGCCAGCAGTCGGGGACTAGGCGACACCGGGGAGCTGTTTTTT. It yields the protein CASSRGLGDTGELFF.

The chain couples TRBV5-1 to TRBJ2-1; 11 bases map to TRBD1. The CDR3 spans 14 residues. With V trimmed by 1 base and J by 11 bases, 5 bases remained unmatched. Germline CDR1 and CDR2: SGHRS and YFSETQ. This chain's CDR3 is CASSLRDRGAQQFF. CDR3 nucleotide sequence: TGCGCCAGCAGCTTGAGGGACAGGGGGGCGCAGCAGTTCTTC.

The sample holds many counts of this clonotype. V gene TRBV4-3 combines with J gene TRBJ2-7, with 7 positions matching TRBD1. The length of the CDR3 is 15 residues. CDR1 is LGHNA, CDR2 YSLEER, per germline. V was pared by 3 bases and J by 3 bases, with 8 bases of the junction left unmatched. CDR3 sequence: CASSQGRGQFYEQYF. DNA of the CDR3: TGCGCCAGCAGCCAGGGTCGGGGACAGTTCTACGAGCAGTACTTC.

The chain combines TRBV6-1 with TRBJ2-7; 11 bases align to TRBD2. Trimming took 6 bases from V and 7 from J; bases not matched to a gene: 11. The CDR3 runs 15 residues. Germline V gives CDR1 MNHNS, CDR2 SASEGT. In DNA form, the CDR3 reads TGTGCCAGCAGGGAAAGTTTAGCGGGGGGGACGGAGCAGTACTTC. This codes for CASRESLAGGTEQYF.

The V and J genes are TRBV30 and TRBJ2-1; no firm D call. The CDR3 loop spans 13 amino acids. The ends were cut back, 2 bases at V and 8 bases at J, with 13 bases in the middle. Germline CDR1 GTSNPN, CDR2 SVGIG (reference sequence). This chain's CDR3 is CAWSQDWKHEQFF. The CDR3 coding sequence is TGTGCCTGGAGTCAAGACTGGAAACATGAGCAGTTCTTC. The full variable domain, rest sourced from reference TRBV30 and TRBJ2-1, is SQTIHQWPATLVQPVGSPLSLECTVEGTSNPNLYWYRQAAGRGLQLLFYSVGIGQISSEVPQNLSASRPQDRQFILSSKKLLLSDSGFYLCAWSQDWKHEQFFGPGTRLTVL.

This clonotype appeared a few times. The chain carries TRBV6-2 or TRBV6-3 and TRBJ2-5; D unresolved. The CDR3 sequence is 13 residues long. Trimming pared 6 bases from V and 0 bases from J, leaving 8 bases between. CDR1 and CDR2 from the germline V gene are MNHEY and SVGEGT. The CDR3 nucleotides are TGTGCCAGCAGCAAATTCTACCAAGAGACCCAGTACTTC. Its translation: CASSKFYQETQYF.

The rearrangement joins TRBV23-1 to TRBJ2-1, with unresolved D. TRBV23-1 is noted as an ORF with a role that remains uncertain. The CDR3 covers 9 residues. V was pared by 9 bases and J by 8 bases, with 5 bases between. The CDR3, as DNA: TGCGCCAGTAGGCATGAGCAGTTCTTC. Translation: CASRHEQFF.

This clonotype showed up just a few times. In DNA, the CDR3 is TGCGCCAGCAGCCAAACTATGAGCGAAGGCGAGACCCAGTACTTC. It yields the protein CASSQTMSEGETQYF. This rearrangement joins TRBV4-3 to TRBJ2-5; no definite D call. The CDR3 consists of 15 residues. With 2 bases removed from V and 5 bases from J, the gap between germline ends came to 15 bases. The germline CDR1 and CDR2 sequences are LGHNA and YSLEER.

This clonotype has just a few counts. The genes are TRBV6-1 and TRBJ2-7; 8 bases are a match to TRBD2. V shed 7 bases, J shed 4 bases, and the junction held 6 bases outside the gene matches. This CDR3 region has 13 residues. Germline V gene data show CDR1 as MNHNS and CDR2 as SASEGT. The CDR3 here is CASTTGGVYEQYF. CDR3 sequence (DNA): TGTGCCAGCACGACGGGGGGGGTATACGAGCAGTACTTC.